This TCR beta chain was profiled in a study of T cell repertoires in cytomegalovirus infection (dated by TCRdb to the late 2010s). Broadly, across the study: Donor HLA type was relevant to the analysis, because carriage of CMV infection together with the matching HLA type was indicated by public TCR beta signatures. Overall study outcomes, separate from this receptor: In both this cohort and an independent cohort of more than 350 donors, the cumulative frequency of public TCR beta family members distinguished carriers of CMV infection plus the relevant HLA type. The ex vivo response was dominated by HLA-C-restricted CMV-specific TCR beta clonotypes, which also provided the single most frequent clonotype in two of eight donors.

Of note for this clonotype: The antigen it binds to is not known. Base qualities are not at hand, and no much larger clone is one base apart.

Sequencing was performed on an Illumina HiSeq 1500. In-frame beta chains were kept once TCRdb had trimmed the public reads at Q25 with fastp and called clones with MiXCR. One record per CDR3 amino acid sequence lists the most common genes and DNA. This sample gives a few hundred thousand distinct CDR3 sequences in total; 15% to 20% of them show up just once. The ten largest clones represent less than 9.5% of the sample. The germline V gene yields SGHTA for CDR1 and FQGNSA for CDR2. Taken from cysteine to phenylalanine, the CDR3 has 16 residues. Only the CDR3 part of the read is kept: 48 bases, read in frame from the first base. V is cut by 5 bases and J by 4 bases, and the space between the germline ends is 18 bases.

This chain is built from TRBV7-2 and TRBJ2-1; no D gene is confidently identified. The TCR sequence derives from a human donor in good health (CMV status not recorded). Some clones in this sample may be carry-over from other donors' samples. Sequencing used PBMCs. The nucleotide sequence is given as TGTGCCAGCAGCCCCCGTCCCTCCTGGGGTTACAATGAGCAGTTCTTC. The translation is CASSPRPSWGYNEQFF. This CDR3, with the reference TRBV7-2 and TRBJ2-1 proteins standing in past its ends, gives the full variable domain GAGVSQSPSNKVTEKGKDVELRCDPISGHTALYWYRQSLGQGLEFLIYFQGNSAPDKSGLPSDRFSAERTGGSVSTLTIQRTQQEDSAVYLCASSPRPSWGYNEQFFGPGTRLTVL.